Detailed here is one T cell receptor beta chain. Its cognate antigen is unknown. A single base separates this from a much larger clone, so it may be a read error. This sample is drawn from a study of T cells in Graves' hyperthyroidism and ophthalmopathy. Overall study findings and caveats: Blood also showed most of the thyroid clonotypes that were expanded above 0.001.

It was uncontrolled infection, other autoimmune disease, pregnancy or lactation that excluded patients. The CDR3 regions of TCR beta were amplified from RNA transcripts. HTBI primers were employed in a first-round RT-PCR of the TCR CDR3. TCRdb re-called the multiplex PCR reads through MiXCR, storing one row per CDR3 protein. The sample comprises around 600,000 distinct CDR3 sequences, approximately 14% of which are singletons, and 7% to 9% rests with the top ten. The CDR3 loop spans 13 amino acids. Germline loops: CDR1 SNHLY, CDR2 FYNNEI. The source material was blood. The rearrangement uses TRBV2 and TRBJ1-2; D gene ambiguous. The TCR comes from a woman aged 18 to 35 with Graves' ophthalmopathy. CDR3 sequence: CTSSAVELYGYTF. The CDR3 coding sequence is TGTACCAGCAGCGCGGTGGAGTTATATGGCTACACCTTC.